This T cell receptor beta chain was recorded in a study of shared clonotypes between healthy human individuals. Overall study: Used for every donor were three CD4 naive, three CD4 memory, two CD8 naive and one CD8 memory plate.

TCRdb keeps only in-frame clones here, not all; method: immunoSEQ multiplex PCR. Of 2 million to 2.5 million clones in the sample, 90% to 97% were seen once. CDR1 MNHNY and CDR2 SVGAGI come from the germline V gene (reference sequence). Between the trimmed V and J ends, which lost 2 bases and 0 bases, there was a span of 10 bases. CDR3 length: 15 residues. Sequenced material: naive CD4+ T cells sorted from blood. Subset described: CD45RA+ positively selected. This receptor was obtained from a man aged 18 to 30 in good health. V usage is TRBV6-6 and J usage is TRBJ2-5; D might be TRBD1 (6 bases). Here the CDR3 reads CASSYGGDYQETQYF. CDR3 sequence (DNA): TGTGCCAGCAGTTACGGGGGCGATTACCAAGAGACCCAGTACTTC.